The clone carrying this T cell receptor (beta chain) was seen more than once but under ten times. The antigen remains unidentified. This entry belongs to a study of beta chain features in type 1 diabetes. Whole-study results and caveats: Compared with healthy donors, patients appeared to share more similar naive, central memory and regulatory TCRB repertoires. Reduced insertions and increased deletions marked VDJ junctions in type 1 diabetes patients. Moderately but significantly shorter TCRB CDR3s were found in Type 1 diabetes patients in all four CD4+ subsets.

Every bit of the isolated RNA underwent reverse transcription, so sequencing read expressed TCRB transcripts. Clones were read by immunoSEQ multiplex PCR, and TCRdb kept only the in-frame ones, dropping some. The sample lists hundreds of thousands of clones; around an eighth were seen once. CD4+ cells of the naive, central memory, regulatory and stem cell-like memory types were sorted via CD45RO/CCR7/CD25/CD127/CD95/CD27. Trimming left V 6 bases short and J 0 bases short, with 12 bases between. This CDR3 spans 15 amino acids. The germline gives CDR1 LNHDA, CDR2 SQIVND (reference sequence). The chain uses TRBV19 and TRBJ2-1, with D hard to call. Sequencing used naive CD4+ T cells from blood. The origin of this receptor is a young man with type 1 diabetes. As DNA, the CDR3 is TGTGCCAGTAGCGGTAACTTGGGCTCCTACAATGAGCAGTTCTTC. This gives the protein CASSGNLGSYNEQFF.